The 14 T cell receptor beta chains listed next were all sequenced from one sample in a study of CD8+ T cells in alopecia areata. Treatment meaning: oral pan-JAK inhibitor, 5-10 mg twice daily. Investigators isolated RNA and reverse transcribed it into cDNA to act as the sequencing template. Clones were sequenced by immunoSEQ multiplex PCR, and TCRdb holds only the in-frame ones, with some missing. The table shows approximately 210,000 clones, with more than 60% occurring only once. Material: CD4+ T cells sorted from blood, obtained around week 44, from a patient treated with tofacitinib. The receptor set was obtained from a human donor with alopecia areata.

The chain couples TRBV7-2 to TRBJ2-4, with D perhaps matching TRBD1 (5 bases). Trimming shortened V by 5 bases and J by 1 base, and 12 bases separated the two germline ends. In germline, CDR1 is SGHTA, CDR2 FQGNSA. CDR3 size: 15 residues. CDR3 nucleotides: TGTGCCAGCAGCGCGCAGGGCGCGGCCAAAAACATTCAGTACTTC. This codes for CASSAQGAAKNIQYF. The full variable domain, its missing parts supplied by reference TRBV7-2 and TRBJ2-4, is GAGVSQSPSNKVTEKGKDVELRCDPISGHTALYWYRQSLGQGLEFLIYFQGNSAPDKSGLPSDRFSAERTGGSVSTLTIQRTQQEDSAVYLCASSAQGAAKNIQYFGAGTRLSVL.

This chain links TRBV4-3 with TRBJ2-7; D could derive from TRBD1 or TRBD2 (5 bases each). The CDR3 loop spans 14 amino acids. Germline V CDR1 and CDR2: LGHNA, YSLEER. V gave up 4 bases and J gave up 6 bases, with 16 bases separating them. In DNA, the CDR3 is TGCGCCAGCAGCCCGGGGACGGGTCGACTCGAGCAGTACTTC. The encoded protein is CASSPGTGRLEQYF.

This clone was seen more than once but under ten times. This chain joins TRBV29-1 and TRBJ2-5; D may correspond to TRBD1 or TRBD2 (5 bases each). The germline V gene encodes CDR1 SQVTM and CDR2 ANQGSEA. V lost 6 bases and J 2 bases, leaving 16 bases between the germline ends. This CDR3 is built from 14 residues. The CDR3 region has the DNA TGCAGCGTGGCCCGTGGGACGGAGCAAGAGACCCAGTACTTC. This gives the protein CSVARGTEQETQYF.

The table lists this clone with a count of one. The rearrangement links TRBV29-1 to TRBJ1-4; no clear D. Germline V CDR1 and CDR2: SQVTM, ANQGSEA. V was shortened by 5 bases and J by 4 bases, with 14 bases between the two germline ends. The CDR3 has 14 residues. The CDR3 DNA reads as TGCAGCGTTCGGAGGATGGGGAATAATGAAAAACTGTTTTTT. Translated, it gives CSVRRMGNNEKLFF.

The V gene is TRBV27, the J gene TRBJ1-2, with a tentative D call TRBD1 (5 bases). Germline-derived CDR1 and CDR2 are MNHEY and SMNVEV (reference sequence). Trimming pared 5 bases from V and 5 bases from J, leaving 9 bases between. The CDR3 sequence is 12 residues long. The CDR3 bases are TGTGCCAGCAGTCCGGGGGGGTATGGCTACACCTTC. Translated, it gives CASSPGGYGYTF.

This clone was observed once. This sequence joins TRBV5-6 and TRBJ1-1; D not certain. This CDR3 has 15 residues. V was pared by 7 bases and J by 3 bases, with 19 bases between. The germline V gene encodes CDR1 SGHDT and CDR2 YYEEEE. CDR3 nucleotide sequence: TGTGCCAGCTCCTCCCACCCCGATGTATACACTGAAGCTTTCTTT. It is translated as CASSSHPDVYTEAFF.

The chain employs TRBV5-6 and TRBJ1-2, with D perhaps TRBD1 (5 bases). Trimming shortened V by 4 bases and J by 8 bases, and 9 bases separated the two germline ends. Per germline, CDR1 SGHDT and CDR2 YYEEEE. The CDR3 has 11 residues. The CDR3 sequence is CASSPGRGYTF. The CDR3 nucleotides read TGTGCCAGCAGCCCGGGACGAGGCTACACCTTC. The full variable domain, in which reference TRBV5-6 and TRBJ1-2 provide the parts outside the CDR3, is DAGVTQSPTHLIKTRGQQVTLRCSPKSGHDTVSWYQQALGQGPQFIFQYYEEEERQRGNFPDRFSGHQFPNYSSELNVNALLLGDSALYLCASSPGRGYTFGSGTRLTVV.

In this sample, this clone turned up once. The V and J genes are TRBV11-2 and TRBJ2-7, with 9 bases matching TRBD1. This CDR3 has 16 amino acids. The germline CDR1 and CDR2 sequences are SGHAT and FQNNGV. V lost 5 bases to trimming and J lost 2 bases; unmatched junction nucleotides: 10. For the CDR3, the DNA is TGTGCCAGCAGCCTGCACCCGACAGGGGGGACCTACGAGCAGTACTTC. It encodes CASSLHPTGGTYEQYF.

This clone was detected only a few times. The rearrangement links TRBV5-1 to TRBJ1-1; no clear D gene. Trimming pared 1 base from V and 1 base from J, leaving 11 bases between. Per germline, CDR1 SGHRS and CDR2 YFSETQ. The CDR3 has 15 residues. CDR3 region: CASSLYGRTNTEAFF. CDR3 nucleotide sequence: TGCGCCAGCAGCTTGTACGGCAGAACGAACACTGAAGCTTTCTTT.

The chain combines TRBV30 with TRBJ1-1; D remains unclear. Deletions cut 2 bases from V and 8 bases from J, with 9 bases between. The CDR3 spans 11 residues. Germline V gives CDR1 GTSNPN, CDR2 SVGIG (reference sequence). This chain's CDR3 is CAWSLGREAFF. In DNA, the CDR3 is TGTGCCTGGAGTTTGGGTAGAGAAGCTTTCTTT.

The genes are TRBV4-2 and TRBJ2-1; 8 bases fit TRBD2. The V gene's germline CDR1 is LGHNA and CDR2 YNFKEQ. The CDR3 is made up of 18 amino acids. Unmatched junction bases numbered 10, after V lost 0 bases and J lost 3 bases. CDR3: CASSQDGFGRENYNEQFF. The CDR3 DNA reads as TGTGCCAGCAGCCAAGATGGGTTCGGGAGGGAAAACTACAATGAGCAGTTCTTC.

V is TRBV27 and J is TRBJ2-5; D ambiguous. This CDR3 is built from 14 residues. V dropped 3 bases and J dropped 8 bases, with 16 bases sitting between them. CDR1 and CDR2 from the germline V gene are MNHEY and SMNVEV (reference sequence). The CDR3 spells CASSLQPGFRTQYF. The CDR3 bases are TGTGCCAGCAGTTTGCAGCCCGGTTTTCGAACCCAGTACTTC.

The V and J genes are TRBV15 and TRBJ1-5, with 7 bases lining up with TRBD1. In germline, CDR1 is LNHNV, CDR2 YYDKDF (reference sequence). The CDR3 loop spans 16 amino acids. V was clipped by 1 base and J by 6 bases; unmatched bases: 9. CDR3: CATSRVNATGFQPQHF. Here the CDR3 DNA reads TGTGCCACCAGCAGAGTTAATGCGACAGGGTTTCAGCCCCAGCATTTT.

The chain combines TRBV2 with TRBJ1-2, with unresolved D. Germline V gene sequence: CDR1 SNHLY, CDR2 FYNNEI. CDR3 length: 13 amino acids. The V and J ends lost 0 bases and 6 bases respectively, with 8 bases between them. The DNA of the CDR3 is TGTGCCAGCAGTGAAGCTATAGGGAATGGCTACACCTTC. It yields the protein CASSEAIGNGYTF.